These 7 T cell receptor beta chains were all obtained from the same sample, sequenced in a study of spatial heterogeneity in lung cancer. No antigen has been assigned to these receptors. One entry per CDR3 protein, called by TCRdb with MiXCR from the 5' RACE reads. The top ten clones hold 5.5% to 8% of a sample with under 20,000 distinct CDR3 sequences, 6.2% of them seen once. Study outcomes and limitations: Tumors with more nonsynonymous mutations had more expanded intratumoral alpha and beta TCRs.

Time point specified: sample taken at primary tumor resection. The sample here was lung tumor tissue, taken at surgery. These receptors were taken from a male donor with early-stage non-small cell lung cancer.

This clonotype has a count of ten or more. V and J are TRBV5-1 and TRBJ2-5, with D possibly matching TRBD1 (5 bases). This CDR3 is built from 14 residues. Germline V lookup: CDR1 SGHRS, CDR2 YFSETQ. V lost 0 bases to trimming and J lost 4 bases, with 10 bases between them. The CDR3 coding sequence is TGCGCCAGCAGCTTGGGGGGCCAGGGAGAGACCCAGTACTTC. It yields the protein CASSLGGQGETQYF.

This clonotype was recorded many times. The chain couples TRBV5-6 to TRBJ2-1; 7 nucleotides match TRBD2. CDR1 and CDR2 (germline): SGHDT, YYEEEE. After removal of 5 bases from V and 0 bases from J, the junction contained 5 bases not matched to a gene. There are 15 residues in the CDR3. The CDR3 region is CASRLRGSSYNEQFF. Here the CDR3 DNA reads TGTGCCAGCAGGCTGCGGGGGAGCTCCTACAATGAGCAGTTCTTC.

This clonotype was recorded at least ten times. The chain has TRBV28 and TRBJ2-4; 12 bases align to TRBD2. The germline gives CDR1 MDHEN, CDR2 SYDVKM. The CDR3 contains 17 residues. V lost 5 bases to trimming and J lost 3 bases; unmatched junction nucleotides: 8. CDR3 loop: CASSGASGRAGKNIQYF. Here the CDR3 DNA reads TGTGCCAGCAGTGGCGCTAGCGGGAGGGCCGGCAAAAACATTCAGTACTTC.

At least ten counts were recorded for this clonotype. This chain's CDR3 is CASSFRLLRAPNSPLHF. The DNA of the CDR3 is TGTGCCAGCAGTTTTAGGCTATTAAGGGCTCCAAATTCACCCCTCCACTTT. This rearrangement joins TRBV28 to TRBJ1-6, with unresolved D. Germline CDR1 reads MDHEN; CDR2 reads SYDVKM. V was pared by 3 bases and J by 7 bases, with 19 bases between. This CDR3 spans 17 amino acids.

In its sample, this clonotype ranks as medium-sized. J is TRBJ1-2 and V is TRBV7-9, with 7 bases identical to TRBD1. The CDR3 contains 15 residues. Trimming cost V 5 bases and J 4 bases; bases outside gene matches: 10. Looked up from germline, CDR1 is SEHNR and CDR2 is FQNEAQ (reference sequence). The CDR3 nucleotides are TGTGCCAGCAGCGCAGCCGGGACAGCCTTCTATGGCTACACCTTC. This codes for CASSAAGTAFYGYTF.

This clonotype was counted many times. The chain is built from TRBV6-5 and TRBJ2-7; D ambiguous. V was cut by 5 bases and J by 2 bases, with 13 bases left in between. The germline V gene has CDR1 MNHEY and CDR2 SVGAGI. The CDR3 covers 14 residues. DNA of the CDR3: TGTGCCAGCAGTCAACCGGTTGCCCCCTACGAGCAGTACTTC. It codes for CASSQPVAPYEQYF.

This clonotype was recorded many times. J is TRBJ2-3 and V is TRBV6-2 or TRBV6-3, with D unclear. Deletions cut 2 bases from V and 1 base from J, with 7 bases between. The CDR3 runs to 14 residues. Germline assignment: CDR1 MNHEY and CDR2 SVGEGT. CDR3 DNA: TGTGCCAGCAGTTACATCGGAGGCACAGATACGCAGTATTTT. Protein product: CASSYIGGTDTQYF.